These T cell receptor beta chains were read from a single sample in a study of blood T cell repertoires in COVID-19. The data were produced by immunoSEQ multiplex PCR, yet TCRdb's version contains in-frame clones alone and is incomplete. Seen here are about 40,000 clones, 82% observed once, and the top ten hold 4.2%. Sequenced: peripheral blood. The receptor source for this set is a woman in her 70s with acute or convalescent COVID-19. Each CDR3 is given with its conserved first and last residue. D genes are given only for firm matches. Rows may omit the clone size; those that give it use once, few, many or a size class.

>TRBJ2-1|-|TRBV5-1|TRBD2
CASSLDGGGNEQFF
TGCGCCAGCAGCTTGGACGGGGGAGGGAATGAGCAGTTCTTC
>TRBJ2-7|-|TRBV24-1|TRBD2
CATGRAGTYEQYF
TGTGCCACCGGAAGAGCGGGAACCTACGAGCAGTACTTC
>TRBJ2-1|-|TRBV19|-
CASSIAGNVNEQFF
TGTGCCAGTAGTATCGCGGGCAATGTCAATGAGCAGTTCTTC
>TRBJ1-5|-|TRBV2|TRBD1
CASSPGTGANQPQHF
TGTGCCAGCAGTCCCGGGACAGGGGCGAATCAGCCCCAGCATTTT
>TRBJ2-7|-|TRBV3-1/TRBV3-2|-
CASSQGLTTYEQYF
TGTGCCAGCAGCCAAGGGCTTACCACCTACGAGCAGTACTTC
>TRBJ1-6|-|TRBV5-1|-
CASPSGVQWNSPLHF
TGCGCCAGCCCAAGCGGAGTGCAGTGGAATTCACCCCTCCACTTT
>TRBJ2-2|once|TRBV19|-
CASSIASGVTGELFF
TGTGCCAGTAGTATAGCGTCCGGGGTCACCGGGGAGCTGTTTTTT
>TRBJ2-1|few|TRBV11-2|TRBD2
CASTPTSGSYNEQFF
TGTGCCAGCACGCCGACTAGCGGGAGCTACAATGAGCAGTTCTTC
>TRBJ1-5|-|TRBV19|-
CASSIARGSQPQHF
TGTGCCAGTAGTATTGCCAGGGGCAGTCAGCCCCAGCATTTT
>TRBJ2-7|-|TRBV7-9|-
CASSLSGIGYEQYF
TGTGCCAGCAGCTTATCGGGAATCGGGTACGAGCAGTACTTC
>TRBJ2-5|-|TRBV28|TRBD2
CASTHLPGGEGTQYF
TGTGCCAGCACCCACCTCCCTGGAGGGGAGGGGACCCAGTACTTC
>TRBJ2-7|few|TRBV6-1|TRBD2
CASSEKASGRYEQYF
TGTGCCAGCAGTGAAAAGGCTAGCGGGAGGTACGAGCAGTACTTC
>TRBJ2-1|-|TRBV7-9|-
CATLLPSSYNEQFF
TGTGCCACCTTGCTCCCGAGCTCCTACAATGAGCAGTTCTTC
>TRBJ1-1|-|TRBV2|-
CASSTTGNTEAFF
TGTGCCAGCAGTACTACAGGGAACACTGAAGCTTTCTTT
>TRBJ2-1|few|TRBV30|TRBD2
CAWRGLAAYNEQFF
TGTGCCTGGCGGGGACTAGCAGCCTACAATGAGCAGTTCTTC
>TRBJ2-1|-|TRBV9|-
CASSVELRTYSYNEQFF
TGTGCCAGCAGCGTAGAGTTAAGGACTTACTCCTACAATGAGCAGTTCTTC
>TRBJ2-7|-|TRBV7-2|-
CASSFGGHYEQYF
TGTGCCAGCAGCTTCGGCGGCCACTACGAGCAGTACTTC
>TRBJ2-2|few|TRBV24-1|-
CATRRSNTGELFF
TGTGCCACCAGACGGTCAAACACCGGGGAGCTGTTTTTT
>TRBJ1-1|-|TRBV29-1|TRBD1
CSVTGTGRTEAFF
TGCAGCGTTACCGGGACAGGCAGGACTGAAGCTTTCTTT
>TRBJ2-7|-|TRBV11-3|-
CASSRDSTPYEQYF
TGTGCCAGCAGCCGGGACTCAACCCCCTACGAGCAGTACTTC
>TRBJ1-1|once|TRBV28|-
CASSFGGSTTEAFF
TGTGCCAGCAGTTTTGGGGGGTCGACCACTGAAGCTTTCTTT
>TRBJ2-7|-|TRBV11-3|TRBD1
CASSSGQGRGYEQYF
TGTGCCAGCAGCTCGGGACAGGGCCGGGGCTACGAGCAGTACTTC
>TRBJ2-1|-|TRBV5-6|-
CASSPTGVHNEQFF
TGTGCCAGCAGCCCGACAGGAGTCCACAATGAGCAGTTCTTC
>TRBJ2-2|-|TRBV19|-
CASFSRGDTGELFF
TGTGCCAGTTTCTCCAGGGGTGACACCGGGGAGCTGTTTTTT
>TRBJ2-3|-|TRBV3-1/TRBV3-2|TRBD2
CASSQGTSGPSTDTQYF
TGTGCCAGCAGCCAAGGGACTAGCGGTCCTAGCACAGATACGCAGTATTTT
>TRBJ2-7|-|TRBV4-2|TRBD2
CASSQDPTFAGVSYEQYF
TGTGCCAGCAGCCAAGATCCCACTTTCGCGGGAGTTAGCTACGAGCAGTACTTC
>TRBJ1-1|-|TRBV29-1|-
CSVARGQATEAFF
TGCAGCGTTGCTAGGGGACAAGCGACTGAAGCTTTCTTT
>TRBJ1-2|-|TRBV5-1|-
CASSLNTNDNGYTF
TGCGCCAGCAGCTTAAATACTAATGATAATGGCTACACCTTC
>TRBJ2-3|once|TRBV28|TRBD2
CAILTSGRADTQYF
TGTGCCATCTTGACTAGCGGGAGGGCAGATACGCAGTATTTT
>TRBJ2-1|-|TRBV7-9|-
CASSLVSSNEQFF
TGTGCCAGCAGCTTAGTATCGTCCAATGAGCAGTTCTTC
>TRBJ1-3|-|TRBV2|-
CASERIQSLIYF
TGTGCCAGCGAAAGAATCCAGTCCCTTATATATTTT
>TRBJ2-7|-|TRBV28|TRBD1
CASSLADRGRREQYF
TGTGCCAGCAGTTTAGCCGACAGGGGGCGCCGAGAGCAGTACTTC
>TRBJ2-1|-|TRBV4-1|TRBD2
CASSPGLAGRNEQFF
TGCGCCAGCAGCCCAGGACTAGCGGGAAGAAATGAGCAGTTCTTC
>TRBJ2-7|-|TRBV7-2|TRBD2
CASSYHRGGRNEQYF
TGTGCCAGCAGCTACCATAGGGGCGGGAGAAACGAGCAGTACTTC
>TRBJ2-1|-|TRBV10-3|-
CAISGPRDTDYNEQFF
TGTGCCATCAGTGGACCCCGGGACACCGACTACAATGAGCAGTTCTTC
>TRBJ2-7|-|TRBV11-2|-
CASSITGIYEQYF
TGTGCCAGCAGCATAACAGGGATCTACGAGCAGTACTTC
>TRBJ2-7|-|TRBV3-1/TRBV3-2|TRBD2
CASSQLAVLAGSSYEQYF
TGTGCCAGCAGCCAGTTGGCGGTCCTAGCGGGGAGCTCCTACGAGCAGTACTTC
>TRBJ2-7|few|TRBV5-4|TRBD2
CASSWGGGEQYF
TGTGCCAGCAGCTGGGGGGGTGGCGAGCAGTACTTC
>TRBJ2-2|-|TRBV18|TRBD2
CASSRTSGGNTGELFF
TGTGCCAGCTCAAGGACTAGCGGGGGGAACACCGGGGAGCTGTTTTTT
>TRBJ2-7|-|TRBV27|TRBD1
CATRNRQGYEQYF
TGTGCCACCCGAAATAGACAGGGATACGAGCAGTACTTC
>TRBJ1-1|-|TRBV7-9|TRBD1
CASSLGTGFLNTEAFF
TGTGCCAGCAGCTTAGGGACAGGGTTCTTGAACACTGAAGCTTTCTTT
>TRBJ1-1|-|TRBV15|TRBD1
CATSSRQGVYTEAFF
TGTGCCACCAGCAGTAGACAGGGTGTTTATACTGAAGCTTTCTTT
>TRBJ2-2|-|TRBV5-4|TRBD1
CASSRPGTGDTGELFF
TGTGCCAGCAGCCGACCTGGGACAGGGGACACCGGGGAGCTGTTTTTT
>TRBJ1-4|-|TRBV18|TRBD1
CASSPVGTATIHTNEKLFF
TGTGCCAGCTCACCAGTGGGGACAGCCACAATACATACTAATGAAAAACTGTTTTTT
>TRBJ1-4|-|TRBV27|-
CASSLWRPGEKLFF
TGTGCCAGCAGTTTATGGCGGCCGGGTGAAAAACTGTTTTTT
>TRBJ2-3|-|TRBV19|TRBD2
CASSIDPSGLAVVDTQYF
TGTGCCAGTAGTATAGACCCCTCGGGACTAGCGGTCGTTGATACGCAGTATTTT
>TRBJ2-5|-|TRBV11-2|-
CASSLAGLQETQYF
TGTGCCAGCAGCTTAGCCGGGTTGCAAGAGACCCAGTACTTC
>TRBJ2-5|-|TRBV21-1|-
CASGGDRGPQETQYF
TGTGCCAGCGGTGGCGACAGGGGCCCCCAAGAGACCCAGTACTTC
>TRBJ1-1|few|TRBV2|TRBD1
CASGDRNTEAFF
TGTGCCAGCGGGGACAGGAACACTGAAGCTTTCTTT
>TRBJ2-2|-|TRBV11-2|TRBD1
CASSHLRQGRTGELFF
TGTGCCAGCAGCCACCTACGACAGGGCCGGACCGGGGAGCTGTTTTTT
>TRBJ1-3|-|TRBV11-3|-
CASSLGLQGSGNTIYF
TGTGCCAGCAGCTTGGGTTTACAGGGTTCTGGAAACACCATATATTTT
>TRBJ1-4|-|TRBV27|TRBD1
CASRRTGSEKLFF
TGTGCCAGCAGGCGGACAGGGAGTGAAAAACTGTTTTTT
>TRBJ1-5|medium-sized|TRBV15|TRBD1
CATSRDRGQGRNQPQHF
TGTGCCACCAGCAGAGACCGTGGACAGGGGCGCAATCAGCCCCAGCATTTT
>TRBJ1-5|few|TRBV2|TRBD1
CASSAPGQGSQPQHF
TGTGCCAGCAGTGCCCCGGGACAGGGCAGTCAGCCCCAGCATTTT
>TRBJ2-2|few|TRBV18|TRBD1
CASALQGVNTGELFF
TGTGCCAGCGCCCTCCAGGGGGTAAACACCGGGGAGCTGTTTTTT